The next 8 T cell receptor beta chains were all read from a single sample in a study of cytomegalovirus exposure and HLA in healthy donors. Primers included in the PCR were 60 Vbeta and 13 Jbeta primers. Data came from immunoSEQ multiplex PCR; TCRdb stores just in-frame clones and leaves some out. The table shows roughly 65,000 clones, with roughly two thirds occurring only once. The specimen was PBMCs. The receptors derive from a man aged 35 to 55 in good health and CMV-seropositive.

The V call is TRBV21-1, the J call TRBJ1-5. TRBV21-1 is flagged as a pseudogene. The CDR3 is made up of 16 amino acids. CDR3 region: CASSKGRGGGNQPQHF. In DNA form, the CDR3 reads TGTGCCAGCAGCAAAGGGAGGGGCGGGGGCAATCAGCCCCAGCATTTT.

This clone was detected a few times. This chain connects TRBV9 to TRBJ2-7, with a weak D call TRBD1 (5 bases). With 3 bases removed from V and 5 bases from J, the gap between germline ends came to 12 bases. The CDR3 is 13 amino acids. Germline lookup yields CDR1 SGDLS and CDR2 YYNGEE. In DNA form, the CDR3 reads TGTGCCAGCAGCGGGGGCCCAGATAACGAGCAGTACTTC. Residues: CASSGGPDNEQYF.

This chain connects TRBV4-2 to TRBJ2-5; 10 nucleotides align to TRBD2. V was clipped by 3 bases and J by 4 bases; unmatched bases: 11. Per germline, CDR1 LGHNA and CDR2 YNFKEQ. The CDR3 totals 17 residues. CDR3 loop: CASSHSSGGILAETQYF. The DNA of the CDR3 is TGTGCCAGCAGCCATAGTAGCGGGGGGATTCTTGCAGAGACCCAGTACTTC.

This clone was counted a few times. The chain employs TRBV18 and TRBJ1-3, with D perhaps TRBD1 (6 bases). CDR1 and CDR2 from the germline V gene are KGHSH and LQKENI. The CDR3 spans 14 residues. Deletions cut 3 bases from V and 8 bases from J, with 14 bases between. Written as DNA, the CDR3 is TGTGCCAGCTCACCGGTTGGGGGCGGAGACACCATATATTTT. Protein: CASSPVGGGDTIYF.

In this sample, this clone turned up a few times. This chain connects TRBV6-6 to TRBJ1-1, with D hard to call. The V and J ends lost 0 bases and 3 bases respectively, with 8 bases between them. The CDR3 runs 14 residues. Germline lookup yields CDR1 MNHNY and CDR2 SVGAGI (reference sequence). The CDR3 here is CASSYSYVDTEAFF. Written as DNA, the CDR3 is TGTGCCAGCAGTTACTCATATGTAGACACTGAAGCTTTCTTT.

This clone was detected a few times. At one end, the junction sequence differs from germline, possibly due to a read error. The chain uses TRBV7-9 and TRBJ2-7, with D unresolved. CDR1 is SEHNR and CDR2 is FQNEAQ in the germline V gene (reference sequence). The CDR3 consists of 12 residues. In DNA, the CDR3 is TGTTCCAGCAGTAACCTAGAGGACGAGCAGTACTTC. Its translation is CSSSNLEDEQYF.

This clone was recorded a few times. CDR3 DNA: TGTGCCTGGAGGGGGACAGGCGCGCAGTATTTT. Protein product: CAWRGTGAQYF. The gene calls are TRBV30 and TRBJ2-3; 8 nucleotides agree with TRBD1. Looked up from germline, CDR1 is GTSNPN and CDR2 is SVGIG (reference sequence). Trimming took 3 bases from V and 10 from J; bases not matched to a gene: 3. The CDR3 runs 11 residues.

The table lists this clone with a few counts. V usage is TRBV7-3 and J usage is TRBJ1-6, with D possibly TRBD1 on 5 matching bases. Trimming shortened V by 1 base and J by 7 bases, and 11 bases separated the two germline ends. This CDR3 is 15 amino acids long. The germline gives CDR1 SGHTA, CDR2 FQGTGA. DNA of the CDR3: TGTGCCAGCAGCTTAAGGGCAGGGCCCAATTCACCCCTCCACTTT. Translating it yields CASSLRAGPNSPLHF.